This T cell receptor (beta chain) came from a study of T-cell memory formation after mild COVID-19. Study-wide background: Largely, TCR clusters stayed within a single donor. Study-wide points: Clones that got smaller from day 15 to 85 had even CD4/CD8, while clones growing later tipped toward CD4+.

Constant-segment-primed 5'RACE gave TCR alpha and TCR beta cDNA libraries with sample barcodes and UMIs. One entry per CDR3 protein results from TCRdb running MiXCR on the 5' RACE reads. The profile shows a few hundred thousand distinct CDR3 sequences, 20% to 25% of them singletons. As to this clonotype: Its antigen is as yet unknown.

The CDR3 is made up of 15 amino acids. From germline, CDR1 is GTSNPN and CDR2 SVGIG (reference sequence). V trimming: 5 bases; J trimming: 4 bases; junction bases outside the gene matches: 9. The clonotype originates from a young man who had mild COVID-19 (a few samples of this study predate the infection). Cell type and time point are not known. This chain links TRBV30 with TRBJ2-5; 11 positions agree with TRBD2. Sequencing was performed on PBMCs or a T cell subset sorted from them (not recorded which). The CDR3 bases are TGTGCCTGGGCCTTCGCTAGCGGGGGGCGAGAGACCCAGTACTTC. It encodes CAWAFASGGRETQYF.